This T cell receptor beta chain was sequenced in a study of T cell changes during pregnancy in multiple sclerosis. Assay used: immunoSEQ multiplex PCR; TCRdb lists only in-frame clones, some missing. The sample has tens of thousands of clones, about 92% seen once. CDR3 length: 16 amino acids. CDR1 and CDR2 (germline): SGHVS, FQNEAQ. J lost 3 bases, V lost 5 bases, and 6 bases had no gene match. The starting material was peripheral blood, obtained before pregnancy. The chain employs TRBV7-8 and TRBJ2-3; 12 nucleotides match TRBD1. The receptor was isolated from a female donor with multiple sclerosis, enrolled in a pregnancy study. Here the CDR3 DNA reads TGTGCCAGCAGCGCACGGGACAGGGGGCGTACAGATACGCAGTATTTT. Amino acid sequence: CASSARDRGRTDTQYF.